Below, 3 T cell receptor beta chains from the same sample are listed, as sequenced in a study of human T cells and chemical hapten exposure. TCRdb itself ran the RACE reads through MiXCR, one entry per CDR3 protein. The sample includes about 40,000 distinct CDR3 sequences, about 3.5% of them seen just once. Time point given: patch test 2, 6 weeks after DPC sensitization. The sample's treatment: therapeutic diphenylcyclopropenone sensitization with weekly scalp DPC. Sequenced here: whole blood, sampled in connection with sensitization to the hapten diphenylcyclopropenone (DPC). These receptors were obtained from a man aged 40-55 years with alopecia areata. Some clones in this sample may be carry-over from other donors' samples.

In this sample, this clonotype turned up many times. The CDR3 DNA is TGCAGTGCTAGAGATCGGATTAGCGGGAGACCTTCAGCAGATACGCAGTATTTT. Translating gives CSARDRISGRPSADTQYF. V and J are TRBV20-1 and TRBJ2-3, with 9 nucleotides matching TRBD2. The CDR3 consists of 18 residues. The trim removed 0 bases at V and 4 bases at J, leaving 14 bases unmatched. Germline CDR1 is DFQATT and CDR2 is SNEGSKA (reference sequence).

CDR3 region: CASSYRGDGGETQYF. The DNA of the CDR3 is TGTGCCAGCAGTTACCGGGGCGACGGAGGAGAGACCCAGTACTTC. The chain is built from TRBV6-6 and TRBJ2-5; D is perhaps TRBD1 or TRBD2 (5 bases each). The CDR3 runs 15 residues. V was clipped by 2 bases and J by 4 bases, with 14 bases between them. Germline V gene lookup returns CDR1 MNHNY and CDR2 SVGAGI (reference sequence).

This clonotype was seen repeatedly, ten times or more. The V and J genes are TRBV7-2 and TRBJ1-1; D might be TRBD1 (5 bases). CDR1 is SGHTA and CDR2 is FQGNSA in the germline V gene. With 4 bases removed from V and 0 bases from J, the gap between germline ends came to 15 bases. CDR3 length: 16 residues. The CDR3: CASSSLSRQMNTEAFF. The CDR3 bases are TGTGCCAGCAGCTCTCTCTCTCGACAGATGAACACTGAAGCTTTCTTT.